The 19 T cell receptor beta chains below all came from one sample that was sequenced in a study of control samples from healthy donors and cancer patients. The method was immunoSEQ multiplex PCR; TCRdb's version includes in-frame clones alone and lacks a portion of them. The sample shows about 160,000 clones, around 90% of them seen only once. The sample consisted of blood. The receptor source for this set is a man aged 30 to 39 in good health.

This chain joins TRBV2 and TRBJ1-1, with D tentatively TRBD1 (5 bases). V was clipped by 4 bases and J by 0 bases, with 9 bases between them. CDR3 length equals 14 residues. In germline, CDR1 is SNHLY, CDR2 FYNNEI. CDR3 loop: CASSGQLMNTEAFF. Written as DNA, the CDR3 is TGTGCCAGCAGTGGACAGCTCATGAACACTGAAGCTTTCTTT.

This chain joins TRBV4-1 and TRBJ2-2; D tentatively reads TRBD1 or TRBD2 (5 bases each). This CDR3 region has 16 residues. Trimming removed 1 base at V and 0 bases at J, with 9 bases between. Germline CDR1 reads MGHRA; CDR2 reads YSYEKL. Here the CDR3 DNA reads TGCGCCAGCAGCCAAGCCGGGACGGCGAACACCGGGGAGCTGTTTTTT. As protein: CASSQAGTANTGELFF.

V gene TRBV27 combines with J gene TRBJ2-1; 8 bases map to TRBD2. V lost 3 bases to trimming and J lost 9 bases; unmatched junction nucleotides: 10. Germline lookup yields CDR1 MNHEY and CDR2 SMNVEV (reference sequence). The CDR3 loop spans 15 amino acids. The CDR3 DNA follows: TGTGCCAGCAGTTTTTCGGGGGGGGCCCCTCGTGAGCAGTTCTTC. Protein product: CASSFSGGAPREQFF.

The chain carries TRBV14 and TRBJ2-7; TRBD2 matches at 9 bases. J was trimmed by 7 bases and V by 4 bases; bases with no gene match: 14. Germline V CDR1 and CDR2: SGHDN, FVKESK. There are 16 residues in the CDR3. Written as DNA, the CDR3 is TGTGCCAGCAGCCCCGCCGGTCGCGGGAGGGCCGGTGAGCAGTACTTC. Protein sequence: CASSPAGRGRAGEQYF.

This CDR3 is CASSPPGANTGELFF. The CDR3 bases are TGTGCCAGCAGCCCCCCGGGGGCGAACACCGGGGAGCTGTTTTTT. V gene TRBV6-5 combines with J gene TRBJ2-2; tentatively, D is TRBD2 (6 bases). The CDR3 is 15 residues long. Germline assignment: CDR1 MNHEY and CDR2 SVGAGI. V was cut by 6 bases and J by 0 bases, with 11 bases left in between.

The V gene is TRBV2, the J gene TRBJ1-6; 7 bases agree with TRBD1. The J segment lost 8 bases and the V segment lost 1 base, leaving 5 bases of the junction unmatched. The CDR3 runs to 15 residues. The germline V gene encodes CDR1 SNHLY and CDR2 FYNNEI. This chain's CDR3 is CASSEGEGAYSPLHF. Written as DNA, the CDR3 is TGTGCCAGCAGTGAAGGGGAGGGGGCTTATTCACCCCTCCACTTT.

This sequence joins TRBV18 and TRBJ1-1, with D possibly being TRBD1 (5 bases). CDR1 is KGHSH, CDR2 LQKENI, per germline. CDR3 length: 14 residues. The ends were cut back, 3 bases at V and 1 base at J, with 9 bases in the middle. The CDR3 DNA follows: TGTGCCAGCTCACCGGGACTCCCGAACACTGAAGCTTTCTTT. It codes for CASSPGLPNTEAFF.

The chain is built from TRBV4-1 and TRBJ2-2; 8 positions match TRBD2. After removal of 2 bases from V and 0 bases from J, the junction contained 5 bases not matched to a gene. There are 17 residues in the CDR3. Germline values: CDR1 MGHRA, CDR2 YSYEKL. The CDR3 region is CASSQSTGGSNTGELFF. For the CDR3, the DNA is TGCGCCAGCAGCCAATCGACGGGGGGGTCGAACACCGGGGAGCTGTTTTTT.

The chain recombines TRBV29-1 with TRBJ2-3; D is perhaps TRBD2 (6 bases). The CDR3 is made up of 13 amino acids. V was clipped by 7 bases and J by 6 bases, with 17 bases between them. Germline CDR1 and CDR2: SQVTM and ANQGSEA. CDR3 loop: CSASGGVQDTQYF. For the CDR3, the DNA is TGCAGCGCCTCCGGCGGGGTTCAGGATACGCAGTATTTT.

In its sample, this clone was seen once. The CDR3 protein is CASSQAGRGDYNEQFF. The CDR3 bases are TGTGCCAGCAGCCAAGCGGGGCGGGGGGACTACAATGAGCAGTTCTTC. The chain combines TRBV4-2 with TRBJ2-1, with TRBD2 matching 8 bases. J lost 3 bases, V lost 1 base, and 5 bases had no gene match. Germline CDR1 LGHNA, CDR2 YNFKEQ. The CDR3 runs to 16 residues.

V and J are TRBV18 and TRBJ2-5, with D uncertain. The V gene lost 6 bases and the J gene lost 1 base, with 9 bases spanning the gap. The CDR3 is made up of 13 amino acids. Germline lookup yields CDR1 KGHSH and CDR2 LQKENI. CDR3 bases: TGTGCCAGCTCGGGTGTGGGCCAAGAGACCCAGTACTTC. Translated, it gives CASSGVGQETQYF.

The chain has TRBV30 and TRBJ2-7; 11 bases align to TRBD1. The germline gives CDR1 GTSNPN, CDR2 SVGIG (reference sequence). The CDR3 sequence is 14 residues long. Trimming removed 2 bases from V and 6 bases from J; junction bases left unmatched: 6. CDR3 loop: CAWSRDRGRGEQYF. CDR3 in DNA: TGTGCCTGGAGTAGGGACAGGGGGAGAGGCGAGCAGTACTTC.

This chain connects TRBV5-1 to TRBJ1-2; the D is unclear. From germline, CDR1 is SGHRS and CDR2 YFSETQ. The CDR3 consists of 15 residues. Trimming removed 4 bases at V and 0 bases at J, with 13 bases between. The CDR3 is CASSIRTGSNYGYTF. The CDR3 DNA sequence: TGCGCCAGCAGCATAAGGACGGGCTCTAACTATGGCTACACCTTC.

This CDR3 is CASSGLGGTDTQYF. CDR3 in DNA: TGTGCCAGTAGCGGCCTGGGCGGCACAGATACGCAGTATTTT. The chain has TRBV19 and TRBJ2-3; D uncertain. CDR3 length: 14 amino acids. Germline loops: CDR1 LNHDA, CDR2 SQIVND (reference sequence). V was clipped by 6 bases and J by 1 base, with 11 bases between them.

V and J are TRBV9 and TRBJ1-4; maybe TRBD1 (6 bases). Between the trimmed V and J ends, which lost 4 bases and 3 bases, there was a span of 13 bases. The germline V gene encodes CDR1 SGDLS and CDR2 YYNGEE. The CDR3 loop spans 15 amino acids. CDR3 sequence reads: CASSPRGSANEKLFF. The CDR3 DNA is TGTGCCAGCAGCCCTAGGGGGTCAGCTAATGAAAAACTGTTTTTT. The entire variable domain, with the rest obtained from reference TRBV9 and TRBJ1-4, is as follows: DSGVTQTPKHLITATGQRVTLRCSPRSGDLSVYWYQQSLDQGLQFLIQYYNGEERAKGNILERFSAQQFPDLHSELNLSSLELGDSALYFCASSPRGSANEKLFFGSGTQLSVL.

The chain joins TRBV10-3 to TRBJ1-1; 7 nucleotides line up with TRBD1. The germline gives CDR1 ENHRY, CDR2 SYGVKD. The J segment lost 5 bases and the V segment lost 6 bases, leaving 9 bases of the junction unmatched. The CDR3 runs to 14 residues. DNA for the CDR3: TGTGCCATCAGGGAGACAGGGTTGGGAACTGAAGCTTTCTTT. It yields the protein CAIRETGLGTEAFF.

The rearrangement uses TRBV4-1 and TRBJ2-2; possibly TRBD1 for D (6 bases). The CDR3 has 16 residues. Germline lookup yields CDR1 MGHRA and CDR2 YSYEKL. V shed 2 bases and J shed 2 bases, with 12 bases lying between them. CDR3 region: CASSQLPGTNTGELFF. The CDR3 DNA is TGCGCCAGCAGCCAACTACCTGGGACAAACACCGGGGAGCTGTTTTTT.

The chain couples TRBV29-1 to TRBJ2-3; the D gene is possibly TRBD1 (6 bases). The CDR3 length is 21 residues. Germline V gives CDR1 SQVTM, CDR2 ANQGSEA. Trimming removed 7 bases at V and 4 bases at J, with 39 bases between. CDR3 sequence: CSAVFFTGHTAAEYEPDTQYF. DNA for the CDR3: TGCAGCGCGGTGTTTTTCACAGGGCATACCGCGGCCGAATATGAACCAGATACGCAGTATTTT.

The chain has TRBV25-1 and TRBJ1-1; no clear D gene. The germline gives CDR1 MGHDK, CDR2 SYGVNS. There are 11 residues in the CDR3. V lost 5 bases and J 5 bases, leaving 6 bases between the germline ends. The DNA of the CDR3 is TGTGCCAGCAGTTTAGGTACTGAAGCTTTCTTT. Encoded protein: CASSLGTEAFF.